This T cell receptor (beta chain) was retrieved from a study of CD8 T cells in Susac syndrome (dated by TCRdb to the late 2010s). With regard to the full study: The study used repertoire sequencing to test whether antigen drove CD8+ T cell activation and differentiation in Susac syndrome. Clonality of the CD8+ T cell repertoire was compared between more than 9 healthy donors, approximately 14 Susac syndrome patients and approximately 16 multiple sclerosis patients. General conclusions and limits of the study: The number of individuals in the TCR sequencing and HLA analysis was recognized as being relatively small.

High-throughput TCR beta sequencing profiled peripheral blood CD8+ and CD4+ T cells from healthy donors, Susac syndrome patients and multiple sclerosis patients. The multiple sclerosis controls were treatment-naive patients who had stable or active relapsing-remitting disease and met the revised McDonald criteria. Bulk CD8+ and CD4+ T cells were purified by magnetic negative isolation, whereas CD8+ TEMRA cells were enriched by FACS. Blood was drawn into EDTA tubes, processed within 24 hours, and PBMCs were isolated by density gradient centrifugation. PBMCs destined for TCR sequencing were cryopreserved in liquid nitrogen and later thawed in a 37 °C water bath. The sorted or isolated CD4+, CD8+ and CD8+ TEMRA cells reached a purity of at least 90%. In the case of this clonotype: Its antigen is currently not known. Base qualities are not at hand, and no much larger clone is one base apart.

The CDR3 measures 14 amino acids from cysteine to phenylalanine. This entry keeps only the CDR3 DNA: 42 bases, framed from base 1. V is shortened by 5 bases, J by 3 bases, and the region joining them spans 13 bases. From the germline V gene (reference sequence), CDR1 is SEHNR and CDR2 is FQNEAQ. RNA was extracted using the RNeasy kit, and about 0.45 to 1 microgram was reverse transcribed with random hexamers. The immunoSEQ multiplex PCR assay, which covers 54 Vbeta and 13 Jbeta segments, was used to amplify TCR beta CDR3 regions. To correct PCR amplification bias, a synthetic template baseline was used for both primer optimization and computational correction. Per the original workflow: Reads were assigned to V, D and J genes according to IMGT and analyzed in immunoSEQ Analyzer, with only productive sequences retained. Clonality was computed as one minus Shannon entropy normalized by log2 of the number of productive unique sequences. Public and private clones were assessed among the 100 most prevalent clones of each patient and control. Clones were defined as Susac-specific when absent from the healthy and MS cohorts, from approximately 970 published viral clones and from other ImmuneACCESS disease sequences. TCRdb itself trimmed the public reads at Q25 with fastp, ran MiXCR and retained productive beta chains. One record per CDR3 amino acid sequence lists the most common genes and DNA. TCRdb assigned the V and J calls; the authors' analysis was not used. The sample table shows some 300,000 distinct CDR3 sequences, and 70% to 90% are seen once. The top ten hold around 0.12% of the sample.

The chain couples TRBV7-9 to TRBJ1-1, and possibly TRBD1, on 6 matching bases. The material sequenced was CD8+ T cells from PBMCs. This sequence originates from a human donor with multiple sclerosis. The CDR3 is CASSANRVDTEAFF. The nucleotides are TGTGCCAGCAGCGCAAACAGGGTCGACACTGAAGCTTTCTTT.